A selection of T cell receptor beta chains follows, all from one sample in a study of cytomegalovirus exposure and HLA in healthy donors. Profiling relied on immunoSEQ multiplex PCR, and the TCRdb table lists in-frame clones only, not all of them. The repertoire includes under 200,000 clones, about 80% of them detected once, and around 2.5% sits in the top ten. The specimen was PBMCs. Every receptor here comes from a woman aged 50 to 60 in good health and CMV-seropositive. Each CDR3 is given with its conserved first and last residue. A D gene is named only where the DNA matches it firmly. Clone sizes are given selectively: once, few, many, or a class where the clone is expanded.

abundance: .
j_gene: TRBJ2-5
d_gene: TRBD1
v_gene: TRBV2
CDR3aa: CASTGTGAFQETQYF
CDR3nt: TGTGCCAGCACGGGTACAGGGGCTTTTCAAGAGACCCAGTACTTC

abundance: .
j_gene: TRBJ1-1
d_gene: .
v_gene: TRBV18
CDR3aa: CASSPSGNTEAFF
CDR3nt: TGTGCCAGCTCACCCTCAGGGAACACTGAAGCTTTCTTT

abundance: .
j_gene: TRBJ2-7
d_gene: .
v_gene: TRBV20-1
CDR3aa: CSGVSEYEQYF
CDR3nt: TGCAGCGGGGTTTCCGAATACGAGCAGTACTTC

abundance: many
j_gene: TRBJ1-1
d_gene: .
v_gene: TRBV6-5
CDR3aa: CASSYSAGFSTEAFF
CDR3nt: TGTGCCAGCAGTTACTCGGCAGGGTTTAGCACTGAAGCTTTCTTT

abundance: .
j_gene: TRBJ2-7
d_gene: .
v_gene: TRBV5-8
CDR3aa: CASSLAFYSGEQYF
CDR3nt: TGTGCCAGCAGCTTGGCCTTTTATAGCGGCGAGCAGTACTTC

abundance: .
j_gene: TRBJ1-1
d_gene: .
v_gene: TRBV11-2
CDR3aa: CASSLGGDTEAFF
CDR3nt: TGTGCCAGCAGCTTGGGGGGGGACACTGAAGCTTTCTTT

abundance: .
j_gene: TRBJ2-5
d_gene: .
v_gene: TRBV7-9
CDR3aa: CASSFVGETQYF
CDR3nt: TGTGCCAGCAGCTTTGTCGGTGAGACCCAGTACTTC

abundance: .
j_gene: TRBJ2-6
d_gene: TRBD2
v_gene: TRBV9
CDR3aa: CASSPSGGQSTGANVLTF
CDR3nt: TGTGCCAGCAGCCCCTCGGGAGGGCAGTCTACTGGGGCCAACGTCCTGACTTTC

abundance: .
j_gene: TRBJ2-1
d_gene: .
v_gene: TRBV7-3
CDR3aa: CASSSNRGRNEQFF
CDR3nt: TGTGCCAGCAGCTCAAACCGCGGCCGGAATGAGCAGTTCTTC

abundance: .
j_gene: TRBJ1-2
d_gene: .
v_gene: TRBV6-1
CDR3aa: CASSEDGGAVLNGYTF
CDR3nt: TGTGCCAGCAGTGAAGATGGGGGCGCGGTTTTGAATGGCTACACCTTC

abundance: few
j_gene: TRBJ2-1
d_gene: .
v_gene: TRBV5-1
CDR3aa: CASSSRLVGGNEQFF
CDR3nt: TGCGCCAGCAGTTCCCGACTAGTAGGAGGCAATGAGCAGTTCTTC

abundance: .
j_gene: TRBJ2-5
d_gene: .
v_gene: TRBV5-6
CDR3aa: CASSGGGQETQYF
CDR3nt: TGTGCTAGCAGCGGTGGGGGGCAAGAGACCCAGTACTTC

abundance: .
j_gene: TRBJ2-2
d_gene: TRBD1
v_gene: TRBV27
CDR3aa: CASSPGTATGELFF
CDR3nt: TGTGCCAGCAGCCCAGGGACAGCGACCGGGGAGCTGTTTTTT

abundance: .
j_gene: TRBJ2-2
d_gene: TRBD1
v_gene: TRBV5-1
CDR3aa: CASSPQGAGTGELFF
CDR3nt: TGCGCCAGCAGCCCCCAGGGGGCGGGCACCGGGGAGCTGTTTTTT

abundance: .
j_gene: TRBJ1-3
d_gene: .
v_gene: TRBV6-1
CDR3aa: CASTVTGNTIYF
CDR3nt: TGTGCCAGCACTGTAACTGGAAACACCATATATTTT

abundance: few
j_gene: TRBJ2-7
d_gene: TRBD1
v_gene: TRBV29-1
CDR3aa: CSVGDSSYEQYF
CDR3nt: TGCAGCGTTGGGGACAGCTCCTACGAGCAGTACTTC

abundance: few
j_gene: TRBJ2-7
d_gene: TRBD1
v_gene: TRBV6-1
CDR3aa: CASSDSGTGSSYEQYF
CDR3nt: TGTGCCAGCAGTGATTCAGGGACAGGGAGCTCCTACGAGCAGTACTTC

abundance: .
j_gene: TRBJ2-7
d_gene: TRBD1
v_gene: TRBV5-1
CDR3aa: CASFTGQGRYEQYF
CDR3nt: TGCGCCAGCTTCACCGGACAGGGGAGGTACGAGCAGTACTTC

abundance: .
j_gene: TRBJ1-1
d_gene: TRBD1
v_gene: TRBV10-3
CDR3aa: CAISEGTGLFNTEAFF
CDR3nt: TGTGCCATCAGTGAAGGGACAGGGCTGTTCAACACTGAAGCTTTCTTT

abundance: few
j_gene: TRBJ1-1
d_gene: .
v_gene: TRBV5-8
CDR3aa: CASSHRTLNTEAFF
CDR3nt: TGTGCCAGCAGCCACCGAACACTGAACACTGAAGCTTTCTTT

abundance: few
j_gene: TRBJ1-6
d_gene: .
v_gene: TRBV27
CDR3aa: CASSYQGSSYNSPLHF
CDR3nt: TGTGCCAGCAGTTATCAGGGGAGCTCCTATAATTCACCCCTCCACTTT

abundance: few
j_gene: TRBJ2-4
d_gene: .
v_gene: TRBV5-4
CDR3aa: CASSLDNIAKNIQYF
CDR3nt: TGTGCCAGCAGCTTAGACAATATAGCCAAAAACATTCAGTACTTC

abundance: .
j_gene: TRBJ2-7
d_gene: .
v_gene: TRBV5-1
CDR3aa: CASSLGDTNYEQYF
CDR3nt: TGCGCCAGCAGCTTGGGGGACACGAATTACGAGCAGTACTTC

abundance: few
j_gene: TRBJ2-7
d_gene: TRBD2
v_gene: TRBV4-1
CDR3aa: CASSQDSLAGEEQYF
CDR3nt: TGCGCCAGCAGCCAAGATAGTCTAGCGGGGGAGGAGCAGTACTTC

abundance: .
j_gene: TRBJ2-3
d_gene: TRBD2
v_gene: TRBV10-3
CDR3aa: CAISESRGRSDTQYF
CDR3nt: TGTGCCATCAGTGAATCGCGGGGGAGGTCAGATACGCAGTATTTT

abundance: .
j_gene: TRBJ2-7
d_gene: .
v_gene: TRBV27
CDR3aa: CASSPRTAYEQYF
CDR3nt: TGTGCCAGCAGTCCCCGGACAGCCTACGAGCAGTACTTC

abundance: once
j_gene: TRBJ2-2
d_gene: .
v_gene: TRBV7-8
CDR3aa: CASTLRGVNTGELFF
CDR3nt: TGTGCCAGCACCTTGCGCGGGGTGAACACCGGGGAGCTGTTTTTT

abundance: .
j_gene: TRBJ1-1
d_gene: .
v_gene: TRBV7-3
CDR3aa: CASSLGHTGGAMGGNEAFF
CDR3nt: TGTGCCAGTTCATTGGGGCACACGGGGGGCGCGATGGGTGGAAATGAGGCTTTCTTT

abundance: .
j_gene: TRBJ2-3
d_gene: .
v_gene: TRBV7-9
CDR3aa: CSSTLLDTQYF
CDR3nt: TGTTCCAGCACCCTCTTAGATACGCAGTATTTT

abundance: .
j_gene: TRBJ2-6
d_gene: .
v_gene: TRBV5-4
CDR3aa: CASSLGGSGANVLTF
CDR3nt: TGTGCCAGCAGCTTGGGCGGCTCTGGGGCCAACGTCCTGACTTTC

abundance: .
j_gene: TRBJ1-5
d_gene: .
v_gene: TRBV4-1
CDR3aa: CASSQEMRGIQPQHF
CDR3nt: TGCGCCAGCAGCCAAGAGATGAGAGGGATTCAGCCCCAGCATTTT

abundance: .
j_gene: TRBJ1-1
d_gene: .
v_gene: TRBV5-4
CDR3aa: CASSFTGSTEAFF
CDR3nt: TGTGCCAGCAGCTTTACAGGGTCCACTGAAGCTTTCTTT

abundance: .
j_gene: TRBJ2-3
d_gene: TRBD2
v_gene: TRBV10-3
CDR3aa: CAISEGLAGVTDTQYF
CDR3nt: TGTGCCATCAGCGAAGGACTAGCGGGGGTCACAGATACGCAGTATTTT

abundance: .
j_gene: TRBJ1-2
d_gene: .
v_gene: TRBV10-1
CDR3aa: CASPLGGRKGYTF
CDR3nt: TGCGCCAGTCCCCTAGGGGGTAGAAAGGGCTACACCTTC

abundance: .
j_gene: TRBJ1-6
d_gene: .
v_gene: TRBV5-1
CDR3aa: CASRPGFGNSPLHF
CDR3nt: TGTGCCAGCAGGCCAGGGTTTGGTAATTCACCCCTCCACTTT

abundance: .
j_gene: TRBJ1-6
d_gene: .
v_gene: TRBV10-3
CDR3aa: CAISESMRANSPLHF
CDR3nt: TGTGCCATCAGTGAGTCGATGAGAGCAAATTCACCCCTCCACTTT

abundance: .
j_gene: TRBJ2-5
d_gene: TRBD1
v_gene: TRBV5-1
CDR3aa: CASSLGGTGGGETQYF
CDR3nt: TGCGCCAGCAGCTTGGGGGGGACAGGGGGCGGCGAGACCCAGTACTTC

abundance: .
j_gene: TRBJ2-3
d_gene: .
v_gene: TRBV18
CDR3aa: CASSPTRYFTDTQYF
CDR3nt: TGTGCCAGCTCACCGACACGCTATTTCACAGATACGCAGTATTTT

abundance: .
j_gene: TRBJ2-7
d_gene: TRBD2
v_gene: TRBV19
CDR3aa: CASRREGTSIHEQYF
CDR3nt: TGTGCCAGTAGACGAGAGGGGACTAGCATCCACGAGCAGTACTTC

abundance: .
j_gene: TRBJ1-5
d_gene: .
v_gene: TRBV19
CDR3aa: CASSSNRNQPQHF
CDR3nt: TGTGCCAGTAGCTCCAACAGGAATCAGCCCCAGCATTTT

abundance: few
j_gene: TRBJ2-1
d_gene: .
v_gene: TRBV10-3
CDR3aa: CAISYSFGEQFF
CDR3nt: TGTGCCATCAGCTACAGTTTCGGTGAGCAGTTCTTC

abundance: .
j_gene: TRBJ2-1
d_gene: .
v_gene: TRBV28
CDR3aa: CASSFREKQFF
CDR3nt: TGTGCCAGCAGTTTTCGGGAAAAGCAGTTCTTC

abundance: once
j_gene: TRBJ2-3
d_gene: TRBD2
v_gene: TRBV29-1
CDR3aa: CSVVSRGGFTDTQYF
CDR3nt: TGCAGCGTTGTGAGTCGGGGGGGCTTTACAGATACGCAGTATTTT

abundance: .
j_gene: TRBJ2-5
d_gene: .
v_gene: TRBV5-8
CDR3aa: CASSLVQGAETQYF
CDR3nt: TGTGCCAGCAGCTTGGTACAGGGTGCAGAGACCCAGTACTTC

abundance: .
j_gene: TRBJ2-2
d_gene: .
v_gene: TRBV18
CDR3aa: CASSPIIPTNTGELFF
CDR3nt: TGTGCCAGCTCACCGATTATCCCTACGAACACCGGGGAGCTGTTTTTT

abundance: .
j_gene: TRBJ2-7
d_gene: .
v_gene: TRBV6-5
CDR3aa: CASSYSLAPTYEQYF
CDR3nt: TGTGCCAGCAGTTACTCTCTAGCTCCCACCTACGAGCAGTACTTC

abundance: .
j_gene: TRBJ1-1
d_gene: TRBD1
v_gene: TRBV6-6
CDR3aa: CASSYNRDRGAVEAFF
CDR3nt: TGTGCCAGCAGTTACAACCGGGACAGGGGCGCGGTGGAAGCTTTCTTT

abundance: few
j_gene: TRBJ1-5
d_gene: .
v_gene: TRBV7-3
CDR3aa: CASSLSRDQPQHF
CDR3nt: TGTGCCAGCAGCTTAAGCCGCGATCAGCCCCAGCATTTT

abundance: .
j_gene: TRBJ1-1
d_gene: .
v_gene: TRBV6-6
CDR3aa: CASSQTGGLEAFF
CDR3nt: TGTGCCAGCAGCCAAACGGGGGGGCTTGAAGCTTTCTTT

abundance: .
j_gene: TRBJ2-7
d_gene: .
v_gene: TRBV7-2
CDR3aa: CASSLAFDEQYF
CDR3nt: TGTGCCAGCAGCTTAGCGTTCGACGAGCAGTACTTC

abundance: .
j_gene: TRBJ2-5
d_gene: TRBD1
v_gene: TRBV7-2
CDR3aa: CASSTGGKETQYF
CDR3nt: TGTGCCAGCAGCACAGGGGGCAAAGAGACCCAGTACTTC

abundance: .
j_gene: TRBJ1-2
d_gene: .
v_gene: TRBV9
CDR3aa: CASSVWDTPNYGYTF
CDR3nt: TGTGCCAGCAGCGTCTGGGACACCCCTAACTATGGCTACACCTTC

abundance: .
j_gene: TRBJ1-6
d_gene: TRBD1
v_gene: TRBV11-2
CDR3aa: CASSRQGRLNSPLHF
CDR3nt: TGTGCCAGCAGCCGACAGGGACGGCTTAATTCACCCCTCCACTTT

abundance: .
j_gene: TRBJ2-3
d_gene: TRBD2
v_gene: TRBV7-9
CDR3aa: CASSLAGGITDTQYF
CDR3nt: TGTGCCAGCAGCTTAGCCGGGGGGATCACAGATACGCAGTATTTT

abundance: .
j_gene: TRBJ2-7
d_gene: .
v_gene: TRBV12-2
CDR3aa: CASRWTKRSNNSYEQYF
CDR3nt: TGTGCAAGTCGCTGGACTAAACGTTCCAATAACTCCTACGAGCAGTACTTC

abundance: .
j_gene: TRBJ1-1
d_gene: .
v_gene: TRBV7-9
CDR3aa: CASSLLGQRNTEAFF
CDR3nt: TGTGCCAGCAGCTTACTGGGGCAGAGGAACACTGAAGCTTTCTTT

abundance: .
j_gene: TRBJ1-5
d_gene: .
v_gene: TRBV27
CDR3aa: CASSLSGVGAIQPQHF
CDR3nt: TGTGCCAGCAGTTTAAGTGGGGTGGGGGCTATTCAGCCCCAGCATTTT

abundance: .
j_gene: TRBJ1-6
d_gene: TRBD1
v_gene: TRBV6-5
CDR3aa: CASRAGTGYSPLHF
CDR3nt: TGTGCCAGCAGAGCCGGGACAGGGTATTCACCCCTCCACTTT

abundance: .
j_gene: TRBJ2-1
d_gene: TRBD1
v_gene: TRBV13
CDR3aa: CASSERQGAVNEQFF
CDR3nt: TGTGCCAGCAGCGAGAGACAGGGGGCGGTCAATGAGCAGTTCTTC

abundance: .
j_gene: TRBJ2-1
d_gene: .
v_gene: TRBV7-6
CDR3aa: CASSAQGYNEQFF
CDR3nt: TGTGCCAGCAGCGCGCAGGGTTACAATGAGCAGTTCTTC